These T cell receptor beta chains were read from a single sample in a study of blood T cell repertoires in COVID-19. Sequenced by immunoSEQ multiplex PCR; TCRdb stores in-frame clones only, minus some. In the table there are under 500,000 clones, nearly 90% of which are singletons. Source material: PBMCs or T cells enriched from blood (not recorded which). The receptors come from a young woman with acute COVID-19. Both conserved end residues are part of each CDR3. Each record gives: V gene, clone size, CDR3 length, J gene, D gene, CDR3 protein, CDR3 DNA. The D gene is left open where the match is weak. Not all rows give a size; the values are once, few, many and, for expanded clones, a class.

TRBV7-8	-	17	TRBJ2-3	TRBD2	CASSIRVAGGRRDTQYF	TGTGCCAGCAGCATCCGTGTAGCGGGGGGGCGTAGAGATACGCAGTATTTT
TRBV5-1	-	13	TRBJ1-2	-	CASSLATNYGYTF	TGCGCCAGCAGCTTGGCAACTAACTATGGCTACACCTTC
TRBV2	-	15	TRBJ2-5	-	CASRHNLSGRETQYF	TGTGCCAGCAGGCATAACCTGTCAGGGCGGGAGACCCAGTACTTC
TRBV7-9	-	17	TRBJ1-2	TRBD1	CASSLDRTGQGMDGYTF	TGTGCCAGCAGCTTAGACCGTACCGGACAGGGGATGGATGGCTACACCTTC
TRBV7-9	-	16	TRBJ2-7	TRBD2	CASSSGGTSGSYEQYF	TGTGCCAGCAGCTCGGGAGGGACTAGCGGGAGCTACGAGCAGTACTTC
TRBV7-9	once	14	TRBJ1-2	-	CASSFETQDYGYTF	TGTGCCAGCAGCTTCGAGACTCAAGACTATGGCTACACCTTC
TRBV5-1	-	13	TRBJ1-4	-	CASSSGGVEKLFF	TGCGCCAGCAGCTCCGGGGGTGTGGAAAAACTGTTTTTT
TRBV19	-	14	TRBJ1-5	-	CASSIGQSYQPQHF	TGTGCCAGTAGTATAGGACAGTCTTATCAGCCCCAGCATTTT
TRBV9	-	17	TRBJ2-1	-	CASSSQSGSLTNNEQFF	TGTGCCAGCAGCTCCCAGTCGGGGTCTCTTACGAACAATGAGCAGTTCTTC
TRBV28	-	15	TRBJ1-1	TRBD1	CASRDRLRVHTEAFF	TGTGCCAGCAGGGACAGGCTCCGAGTACACACTGAAGCTTTCTTT
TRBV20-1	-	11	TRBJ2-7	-	CSAGKSYEQYF	TGCAGTGCCGGGAAGTCCTACGAGCAGTACTTC